What follows describes a single T cell receptor beta chain. Its antigen is not identified. Clones were sequenced by immunoSEQ multiplex PCR, and TCRdb holds only the in-frame ones, with some missing. The sample has more than 120,000 clones; roughly 90% are singletons. The CDR3 covers 15 residues. V trimming: 2 bases; J trimming: 4 bases; junction bases outside the gene matches: 5. CDR1 and CDR2 (germline): MNHEY, SMNVEV (reference sequence). This record belongs to a study of radiation and T cells in renal cell carcinoma. The time point was: blood 4 weeks post-SBRT, at nephrectomy. Treatment defined: 15 Gy SBRT to primary tumor, nephrectomy 4 weeks later. Nephrectomy followed 15 Gy stereotactic body radiation by 4 weeks. The patient's renal cell carcinoma had clear cell pathology. Findings and caveats of the study: In blood, top tumor clones expanded by 2 weeks, shrinking by 4. No pretreatment tumor biopsies were available for baseline clonotypes.

This sequence was found in a woman aged 45-65 years with renal cell carcinoma. The chain has TRBV27 and TRBJ2-5; 9 bases align to TRBD2. The sample consisted of blood, taken from a patient whose treatment included radiotherapy and nephrectomy. The CDR3 DNA follows: TGTGCCAGCAGTTTAATGCGGGGGGGCCGAGAGACCCAGTACTTC. Translated: CASSLMRGGRETQYF.